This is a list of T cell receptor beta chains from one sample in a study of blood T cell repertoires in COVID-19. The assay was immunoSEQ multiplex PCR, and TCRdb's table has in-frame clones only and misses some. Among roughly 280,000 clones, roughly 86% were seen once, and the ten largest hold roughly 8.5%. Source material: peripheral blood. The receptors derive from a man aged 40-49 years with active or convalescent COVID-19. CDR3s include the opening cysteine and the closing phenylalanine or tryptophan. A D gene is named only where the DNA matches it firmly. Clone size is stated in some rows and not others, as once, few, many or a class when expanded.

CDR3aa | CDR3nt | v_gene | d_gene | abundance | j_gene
CASSFAARGGRETQYF | TGCGCCAGCAGCTTTGCCGCGCGGGGGGGCCGGGAGACCCAGTACTTC | TRBV5-1 | TRBD2 | NA | TRBJ2-5
CASSHLTSWNYNEQFF | TGTGCCAGTAGTCATCTGACTAGTTGGAATTACAATGAGCAGTTCTTC | TRBV19 | NA | NA | TRBJ2-1
CASSRTDYEQYF | TGTGCCAGCAGCCGGACAGACTACGAGCAGTACTTC | TRBV6-2/TRBV6-3 | NA | NA | TRBJ2-7
CATSRDLAEHYEQYF | TGTGCCACCAGCAGAGATCTAGCGGAGCACTACGAGCAGTACTTC | TRBV15 | TRBD2 | NA | TRBJ2-7
CASTIGAGGEPYNEQFF | TGTGCCAGTACCATAGGAGCGGGGGGGGAACCCTACAATGAGCAGTTCTTC | TRBV19 | TRBD2 | few | TRBJ2-1
CAWSYQSTGGNGYTF | TGTGCCTGGAGCTACCAATCGACAGGGGGCAATGGCTACACCTTC | TRBV30 | TRBD1 | NA | TRBJ1-2
CASSPGVGQSTEAFF | TGTGCCAGCAGCCCAGGGGTGGGGCAAAGCACTGAAGCTTTCTTT | TRBV9 | NA | NA | TRBJ1-1
CASSWAGIGQGGNEQFF | TGCGCCAGCAGCTGGGCCGGGATAGGACAGGGGGGTAATGAGCAGTTCTTC | TRBV5-1 | TRBD1 | NA | TRBJ2-1
CAWNSNYQPQHF | TGTGCCTGGAACTCAAATTATCAGCCCCAGCATTTT | TRBV30 | NA | NA | TRBJ1-5
CASSLDEGYGYTF | TGTGCCAGCAGCTTAGATGAGGGCTATGGCTACACCTTC | TRBV11-3 | NA | NA | TRBJ1-2
CASSPSGTRYTDTQYF | TGTGCCAGCAGTCCCAGCGGGACAAGATACACAGATACGCAGTATTTT | TRBV28 | NA | NA | TRBJ2-3
CASRPLPGQGSSPLHF | TGCGCCAGCAGACCGCTCCCGGGACAGGGGAGTTCACCCCTCCACTTT | TRBV4-1 | TRBD1 | once | TRBJ1-6
CASSPGEGNSPLHF | TGTGCCAGCTCTCCAGGGGAGGGGAATTCACCCCTCCACTTT | TRBV18 | NA | NA | TRBJ1-6
CASSSQGGSPLHF | TGTGCCAGCAGTTCGCAGGGGGGCTCACCCCTCCACTTT | TRBV7-6 | TRBD1 | once | TRBJ1-6
CSVEDSLSGTTIETQYF | TGCAGCGTTGAAGACTCCTTATCCGGGACTACTATAGAGACCCAGTACTTC | TRBV29-1 | TRBD2 | NA | TRBJ2-5
CAPELVSHPYEQYF | TGTGCCCCGGAACTAGTTTCCCACCCCTACGAGCAGTACTTC | TRBV28 | NA | NA | TRBJ2-7
CASSTGLAGFQETQYF | TGCGCCAGCAGCACGGGACTAGCGGGGTTCCAAGAGACCCAGTACTTC | TRBV5-1 | TRBD2 | NA | TRBJ2-5
CASSFSGDNSPLHF | TGTGCCAGCAGCTTTTCAGGGGATAATTCACCCCTCCACTTT | TRBV5-4 | NA | few | TRBJ1-6
CASSISGGGTDTQYF | TGTGCCAGCAGCATTAGCGGGGGGGGCACAGATACGCAGTATTTT | TRBV7-7 | TRBD2 | NA | TRBJ2-3
CASSLLAGEETQYF | TGTGCCAGCAGCCTACTAGCGGGGGAAGAGACCCAGTACTTC | TRBV2 | TRBD2 | NA | TRBJ2-5
CASSQGASPQETQYF | TGCGCCAGCAGCCAAGGGGCTAGCCCGCAAGAGACCCAGTACTTC | TRBV4-1 | NA | NA | TRBJ2-5
CASSQASGYEQYF | TGTGCCAGCTCACAGGCCTCGGGCTACGAGCAGTACTTC | TRBV18 | NA | NA | TRBJ2-7
CSVDETSGREETQYF | TGCAGCGTGGATGAGACTAGCGGGAGAGAAGAGACCCAGTACTTC | TRBV29-1 | TRBD2 | NA | TRBJ2-5
CASRGTPLQETQYF | TGTGCCAGCAGAGGGACTCCCCTCCAAGAGACCCAGTACTTC | TRBV6-5 | NA | NA | TRBJ2-5
CASSPAGGRGNEQFF | TGTGCCAGCAGCCCTGCGGGGGGTCGCGGCAATGAGCAGTTCTTC | TRBV5-4 | TRBD2 | once | TRBJ2-1
CASSFDRGNSPLHF | TGTGCCAGCAGTTTTGACAGGGGGAATTCACCCCTCCACTTT | TRBV28 | TRBD1 | NA | TRBJ1-6
CASSIAGTRANQPQHF | TGTGCCAGTAGTATAGCAGGGACAAGGGCTAATCAGCCCCAGCATTTT | TRBV19 | NA | NA | TRBJ1-5
CASIWTASSYEQYF | TGTGCCAGCATTTGGACAGCTTCCTCCTACGAGCAGTACTTC | TRBV27 | NA | NA | TRBJ2-7
CASSRTDNSPLHF | TGTGCCAGCAGTAGGACAGATAATTCACCCCTCCACTTT | TRBV12-3/TRBV12-4 | NA | NA | TRBJ1-6
CASSLGEDSIGGYTF | TGCGCCAGCAGCTTGGGAGAGGACAGTATCGGGGGCTACACCTTC | TRBV5-1 | NA | NA | TRBJ1-2
CASSLGLAGNNEQFF | TGTGCCAGCAGTCTGGGACTAGCGGGAAACAATGAGCAGTTCTTC | TRBV2 | TRBD2 | NA | TRBJ2-1
CSVEGGRANTGELFF | TGCAGCGTTGAAGGCGGGCGGGCGAACACCGGGGAGCTGTTTTTT | TRBV29-1 | NA | NA | TRBJ2-2
CASSLGVNQPQHF | TGTGCCAGCAGCCTCGGGGTAAATCAGCCCCAGCATTTT | TRBV3-1/TRBV3-2 | NA | NA | TRBJ1-5
CASGGGFETYEQYF | TGTGCTAGTGGTGGGGGCTTTGAGACCTACGAGCAGTACTTC | TRBV12-5 | NA | NA | TRBJ2-7
CASREARDRVSPLHF | TGTGCCAGCAGAGAAGCCCGGGACAGAGTTTCACCCCTCCACTTT | TRBV6-1 | TRBD1 | few | TRBJ1-6
CASSVGSGHLNTEAFF | TGTGCCAGCAGCGTAGGGTCCGGACACCTGAACACTGAAGCTTTCTTT | TRBV9 | NA | NA | TRBJ1-1
CAIKERWTGDTEAFF | TGTGCCATCAAGGAGAGATGGACAGGGGACACTGAAGCTTTCTTT | TRBV10-3 | TRBD1 | NA | TRBJ1-1
CASSQIQKPNQPQHF | TGCGCCAGCAGCCAAATACAGAAACCCAATCAGCCCCAGCATTTT | TRBV4-1 | NA | NA | TRBJ1-5
CASSQEEYGYTF | TGTGCCAGCAGCCAAGAGGAGTATGGCTACACCTTC | TRBV3-1/TRBV3-2 | NA | few | TRBJ1-2
CASSQFLYEQYF | TGTGCCAGCAGCCAATTCCTCTACGAGCAGTACTTC | TRBV14 | NA | NA | TRBJ2-7
CASSVVGGNNEQFF | TGTGCCAGCAGCGTAGTTGGCGGAAACAATGAGCAGTTCTTC | TRBV9 | NA | NA | TRBJ2-1
CASSSGQVGTEAFF | TGTGCCAGCAGCTCGGGACAGGTGGGCACTGAAGCTTTCTTT | TRBV13 | TRBD1 | NA | TRBJ1-1
CASSEVLGQAEHF | TGTGCCAGCAGTGAAGTGCTAGGACAGGCCGAGCATTTT | TRBV2 | TRBD1 | NA | TRBJ1-5
CASSGATTYYGYTF | TGTGCCAGCAGTGGTGCCACGACTTACTATGGCTACACCTTC | TRBV2 | NA | few | TRBJ1-2
CAWSMVRETQYF | TGTGCCTGGAGTATGGTCCGGGAGACCCAGTACTTC | TRBV30 | NA | once | TRBJ2-5
CASSPLSLAGGGEQYF | TGTGCCAGCAGCCCTCTTTCGCTAGCGGGAGGTGGGGAGCAGTACTTC | TRBV6-2/TRBV6-3 | TRBD2 | NA | TRBJ2-7
CASSAGQGGEYSNQPQHF | TGTGCCAGCAGCGCGGGACAGGGTGGCGAGTATAGCAATCAGCCCCAGCATTTT | TRBV28 | TRBD1 | once | TRBJ1-5
CASSSPGQGSYEQYF | TGTGCCAGCAGCTCCCCGGGACAGGGTTCCTACGAGCAGTACTTC | TRBV27 | TRBD1 | NA | TRBJ2-7
CASGLGTVNRDGYTF | TGTGCTAGTGGTTTGGGGACAGTCAACAGGGATGGCTACACCTTC | TRBV12-5 | NA | NA | TRBJ1-2
CASSQNPGTGNTIYF | TGCGCCAGCAGCCAAAATCCAGGGACTGGAAACACCATATATTTT | TRBV4-1 | NA | NA | TRBJ1-3
CASSDDGGGYEQYF | TGTGCCAGCAGTGACGACGGGGGAGGCTACGAGCAGTACTTC | TRBV2 | NA | NA | TRBJ2-7
CASSPGQGLGSPLHF | TGTGCCAGCTCACCCGGACAGGGCCTGGGTTCACCCCTCCACTTT | TRBV18 | TRBD1 | NA | TRBJ1-6
CATSESGRGNEQFF | TGTGCCACCAGTGAAAGCGGGAGGGGCAATGAGCAGTTCTTC | TRBV24-1 | TRBD2 | NA | TRBJ2-1
CASEMSGTDTQYF | TGTGCCAGCGAGATGAGCGGGACAGATACGCAGTATTTT | TRBV2 | NA | NA | TRBJ2-3
CASNPSGQGGQPQHF | TGTGCCAGCAACCCCAGTGGACAGGGTGGTCAGCCCCAGCATTTT | TRBV2 | TRBD1 | NA | TRBJ1-5
CASTTYGRNYGCTF | TGTGCCAGCACCACTTATGGCAGAAACTATGGCTGCACCTTC | TRBV28 | NA | NA | TRBJ1-2
CASSRYSGRSTDTQYF | TGTGCCAGCAGTCGCTATAGCGGGCGTAGCACAGATACGCAGTATTTT | TRBV2 | TRBD2 | NA | TRBJ2-3
CASSSTDRGGTGELFF | TGCGCCAGCAGCTCAACGGACAGGGGAGGGACCGGGGAGCTGTTTTTT | TRBV5-1 | TRBD1 | NA | TRBJ2-2
CASSWETDSSYNSPLHF | TGTGCCAGCAGCTGGGAAACGGACTCCTCCTATAATTCACCCCTCCACTTT | TRBV5-4 | NA | few | TRBJ1-6
CASSTGSSGANVLTF | TGTGCCAGCTCCACAGGTTCCTCTGGGGCCAACGTCCTGACTTTC | TRBV18 | NA | NA | TRBJ2-6